This T cell receptor (beta chain) was sequenced during a study of blood T cell repertoires in COVID-19. Whole-study context: The study drew acute and convalescent COVID-19 samples from the United States, Italy and Spain. Nucleic acid was either cDNA or gDNA, and it came from T cells, B-cell-depleted T cells, or PBMCs.

Sequenced by immunoSEQ multiplex PCR; TCRdb stores in-frame clones only, minus some. Of 300,000 or so clones in the sample, approximately 86% were seen once. This CDR3 is 14 amino acids long. V lost 1 base to trimming and J lost 6 bases, with 10 bases between them. Germline CDR1 reads SGHVS; CDR2 reads FQNEAQ. Sequencing was performed on PBMCs or T cells enriched from blood (not recorded which). The TCR comes from a middle-aged woman with acute COVID-19. V gene TRBV7-8 combines with J gene TRBJ1-5; D is uncertain. The CDR3 protein is CASSLVGLGQPQHF. The CDR3 nucleotides read TGTGCCAGCAGCTTAGTCGGGTTGGGTCAGCCCCAGCATTTT.